This is a list of T cell receptor beta chains from one sample in a study of cytomegalovirus exposure and HLA in healthy donors. Profiled with immunoSEQ multiplex PCR; TCRdb holds only in-frame clones, not every one. Of 150,000 to 200,000 clones detected, about 75% appear once; the ten largest clones hold roughly 5.8%. The sample consisted of PBMCs. Every receptor here comes from a man aged 40-49 years in good health and CMV-seropositive. Each CDR3 is given without its conserved first and last residue.

TRBJ2-1 | TRBV5-1 | 13 | ASSLFSGSYNEQF
TRBJ1-4 | TRBV7-9 | 11 | ASSRTVNEKLF
TRBJ2-7 | TRBV11-3 | 12 | ASSSQGMGYEQY
TRBJ2-2 | TRBV5-8 | 14 | ASSLGVAGANGELF
TRBJ2-2 | TRBV10-2 | 10 | ASSAGPGELF
TRBJ1-1 | TRBV19 | 14 | ASSLMGTGQNTEAF
TRBJ2-4 | TRBV6-1 | 13 | ASEKGGLAKNIQY
TRBJ2-5 | TRBV19 | 13 | ASGVLAGGPETQY
TRBJ1-4 | TRBV28 | 12 | ASRRGQANEKLF
TRBJ2-5 | TRBV7-8 | 14 | ASSLAVRGIKETQY
TRBJ1-3 | TRBV7-6 | 13 | ASSRDQGLSNTIY
TRBJ1-1 | TRBV11-3 | 12 | ASSFRTGGVEAF
TRBJ2-1 | TRBV10-3 | 11 | AISGGSYNEQF
TRBJ2-1 | TRBV10-1 | 14 | ASSESGTSGSDEQF
TRBJ2-3 | TRBV9 | 12 | ASSVGGSTDTQY
TRBJ2-7 | TRBV6-5 | 11 | ASTIPGGYEQY
TRBJ1-2 | TRBV6-1 | 11 | ASSLDRGRGYT
TRBJ2-1 | TRBV28 | 14 | ASSLSFSGRNGEQF
TRBJ1-1 | TRBV6-5 | 12 | ASGRVQGYTEAF
TRBJ2-3 | TRBV5-8 | 15 | ASSLGVLATSTDTQY
TRBJ2-3 | TRBV30 | 12 | AWSLLADTDTQY
TRBJ2-4 | TRBV5-1 | 11 | ASSLPGINSQY
. | TRBV28 | 14 | ASSLRPGTGTYEQY
TRBJ2-7 | TRBV9 | 13 | ASSVTAGGPFEQY
TRBJ1-4 | TRBV7-9 | 13 | ASSPGSSQNEKLF
TRBJ2-1 | TRBV30 | 16 | AWRLPRMTSGNYNEQF
TRBJ2-7 | TRBV29-1 | 10 | SVEVSSYEQY
TRBJ1-3 | TRBV28 | 19 | ASSLSPPFVRGLGSGNTIY
TRBJ1-1 | TRBV18 | 11 | ASSPQQGTEAF
TRBJ2-3 | TRBV7-9 | 14 | ASSLGSGRYTDTQY
TRBJ1-6 | TRBV10-1 | 11 | ASSPDRGSPLH
TRBJ2-4 | TRBV19 | 17 | ASSIGLAGSPRAKNSQY
TRBJ1-5 | TRBV7-2 | 11 | ASSSYLQGPQH
TRBJ1-1 | TRBV7-3 | 12 | ASSLSQANTEAF
TRBJ1-2 | TRBV28 | 11 | ASSPQGSEGYT
TRBJ1-2 | TRBV19 | 12 | ASSIAGANYGYT
TRBJ1-2 | TRBV29-1 | 12 | SVENSGTAYGYT
TRBJ2-5 | TRBV7-7 | 12 | ASSLAGLGETQY
TRBJ2-1 | TRBV9 | 13 | ASSVGLAEYNEQF
TRBJ2-7 | TRBV20-1 | 9 | SARGLYEQY
TRBJ2-3 | TRBV30 | 13 | AWSPPGVGTDTQY
TRBJ2-1 | TRBV7-3 | 11 | ASSLGRDNEQF
TRBJ2-1 | TRBV21-1 | 14 | ASSTGLARVHNEQF
TRBJ1-4 | TRBV5-1 | 14 | ASSSGQIATNEKLF